This TCR beta chain came from a study of cytomegalovirus exposure and HLA in healthy donors. Whole-study results and caveats: A later analysis linked a missense DCLRE1C variant to TCR beta V- and J-gene trimming.

Comments on this clone: Its cognate antigen is unknown.

Use of 60 Vbeta and 13 Jbeta primers characterized the PCR. Only in-frame clones appear in the TCRdb table, and some are missing; sequencing was by immunoSEQ multiplex PCR. The sample lists hundreds of thousands of clones; about three quarters were seen once. The CDR3 is 16 amino acids. CDR1 and CDR2 from the germline V gene are MGHRA and YSYEKL. The V and J ends lost 0 bases and 6 bases, in that order; junction bases with no gene match: 10. Sequenced: PBMCs. This chain links TRBV4-1 with TRBJ1-2; 7 bases agree with TRBD1. The TCR originated in a woman aged 60-70 years in good health and CMV-seropositive. The DNA for the CDR3 is TGCGCCAGCAGCCAAGATTCAAGACAGGGATGGGATGGCTACACCTTC. Encoded protein: CASSQDSRQGWDGYTF.